This TCR beta chain was captured by sequencing in a study of Graves' ophthalmopathy and Graves' hyperthyroidism. General study findings and limits: Blood repertoires reportedly contained most expanded thyroid clonotypes above 0.001 frequency. A model built from 13 signatures distinguished ophthalmopathy from stable hyperthyroidism with roughly 85% sensitivity and about 84% specificity.

As the template, RNA transcripts were used to amplify TCR beta CDR3 regions. First-round RT-PCR with HTBI primers preceded a second-round multiplex PCR. TCRdb reanalysed the multiplex PCR reads using MiXCR and keeps one entry per CDR3 protein. Counted here are roughly 420,000 distinct CDR3 sequences, around 20% occurring once; the ten biggest clones make up 3%. Orbital computed tomography, together with clinical symptoms, serum thyroxine, TRAb and thyroid ultrasound, was used for diagnosis. A volume of over 9 ml of fresh peripheral blood supplied the PBMCs. As regards this clonotype: The antigen remains unidentified.

Sequencing was performed on peripheral blood. This receptor was taken from a woman younger than 35 with stable Graves' hyperthyroidism.

CDR3 loop: CASSLALRNSPLHF. CDR3 nucleotide sequence: TGTGCCAGCAGCTTAGCCTTACGTAATTCACCCCTCCACTTT. This rearrangement joins TRBV7-9 to TRBJ1-6; no definite D call. The V end lost 0 bases, the J end lost 6 bases, and 6 bases lay between the germline ends. The germline gives CDR1 SEHNR, CDR2 FQNEAQ (reference sequence). The CDR3 totals 14 residues.